Listed below are T cell receptor beta chains from one sample, sequenced in a study of neurological immune-mediated disorders. TCRdb re-analysed the 5' RACE reads in MiXCR, keeping a single row per CDR3 protein. Of about 79,000 distinct CDR3 sequences in the sample, approximately 14% were seen once. The sample was PBMCs. The receptors stem from a woman between 50 and 59 years old in good health. The conserved cysteine and the conserved F or W are not part of the CDR3 here. Each record gives: J gene, V gene, D gene, CDR3 protein. D genes are given only for firm matches.

J gene: TRBJ2-7
V gene: TRBV6-1
D gene: TRBD1
CDR3 protein: ASTPRDRSYEQY

J gene: TRBJ2-5
V gene: TRBV20-1
D gene: -
CDR3 protein: SAARDGQETQY

J gene: TRBJ2-5
V gene: TRBV5-1
D gene: TRBD1
CDR3 protein: ASSTQGAGETQY

J gene: TRBJ2-7
V gene: TRBV3-1
D gene: TRBD2
CDR3 protein: ASSRDGAGVSYEQY

J gene: TRBJ2-1
V gene: TRBV5-1
D gene: TRBD1
CDR3 protein: ASSPRQGEDNEQF

J gene: TRBJ1-5
V gene: TRBV6-2/TRBV6-3
D gene: -
CDR3 protein: ASIPGVSSNQPQH

J gene: TRBJ1-1
V gene: TRBV5-5
D gene: -
CDR3 protein: ASSPGFGFTEAF

J gene: TRBJ2-1
V gene: TRBV5-1
D gene: TRBD2
CDR3 protein: ASSPLAGGSYNEQF

J gene: TRBJ2-3
V gene: TRBV7-9
D gene: -
CDR3 protein: ASSPPLPDTQY

J gene: TRBJ2-2
V gene: TRBV5-1
D gene: -
CDR3 protein: ASSLDVTNTGELF

J gene: TRBJ2-1
V gene: TRBV9
D gene: TRBD2
CDR3 protein: ASSVSGGAWNEQF

J gene: TRBJ2-7
V gene: TRBV20-1
D gene: -
CDR3 protein: SARESGQGNYEQY

J gene: TRBJ2-1
V gene: TRBV12-3/TRBV12-4
D gene: -
CDR3 protein: ASNGQGGDEQF

J gene: TRBJ2-1
V gene: TRBV5-1
D gene: TRBD2
CDR3 protein: ASSLRLADSYNEQF

J gene: TRBJ2-2
V gene: TRBV6-5
D gene: TRBD2
CDR3 protein: ASSRGLAPNTGELF